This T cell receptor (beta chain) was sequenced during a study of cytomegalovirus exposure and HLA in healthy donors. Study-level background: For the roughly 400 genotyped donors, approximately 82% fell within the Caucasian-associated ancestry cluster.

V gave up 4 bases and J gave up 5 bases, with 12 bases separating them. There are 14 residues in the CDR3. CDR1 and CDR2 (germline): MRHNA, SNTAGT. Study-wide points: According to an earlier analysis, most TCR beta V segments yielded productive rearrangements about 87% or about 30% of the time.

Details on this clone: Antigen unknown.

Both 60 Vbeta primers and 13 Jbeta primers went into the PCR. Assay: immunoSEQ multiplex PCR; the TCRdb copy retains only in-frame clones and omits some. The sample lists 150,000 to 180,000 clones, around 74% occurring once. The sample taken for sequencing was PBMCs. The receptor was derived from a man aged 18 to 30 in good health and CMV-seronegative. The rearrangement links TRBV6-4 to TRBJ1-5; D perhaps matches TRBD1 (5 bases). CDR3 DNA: TGTGCCAGCAGTGGGGGGGGGTCCCATCAGCCCCAGCATTTT. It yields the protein CASSGGGSHQPQHF.